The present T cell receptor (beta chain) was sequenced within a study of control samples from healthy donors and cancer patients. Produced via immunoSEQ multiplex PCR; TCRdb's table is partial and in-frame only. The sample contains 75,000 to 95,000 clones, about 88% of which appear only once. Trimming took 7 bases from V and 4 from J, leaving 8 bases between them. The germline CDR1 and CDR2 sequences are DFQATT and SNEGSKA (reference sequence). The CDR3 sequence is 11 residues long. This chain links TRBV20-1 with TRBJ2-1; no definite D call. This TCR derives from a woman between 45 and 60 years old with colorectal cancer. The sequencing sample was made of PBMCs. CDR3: CSVDGYNEQFF. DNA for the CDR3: TGCAGTGTGGACGGGTACAATGAGCAGTTCTTC.